The clone carrying this T cell receptor beta chain was picked up a small number of times. No antigen is known for it. The sample comes from a study of T-cell memory formation after mild COVID-19. Study as a whole: Largely donor-specific sequence clusters came from a couple of donors. Study-level points and caveats: Later expanders leaned CD4+, whereas clones that contracted between day 15 and 85 were balanced CD4/CD8.

After 5'RACE with constant-segment primers, TCR alpha and TCR beta cDNA libraries carrying sample barcodes and UMIs were obtained. TCRdb reprocessed the 5' RACE reads with MiXCR, giving one entry per CDR3 protein. The repertoire has 400,000 to 500,000 distinct CDR3 sequences, 20% to 25% of them found once; the top ten carry around 9.5%. V gave up 5 bases and J gave up 4 bases; unmatched junction bases: 10. CDR3 length: 15 residues. Germline V gives CDR1 MNHEY, CDR2 SVGAGI. The sequence was collected from an adult woman who had mild COVID-19 (a few samples of this study predate the infection). Cell type and time point are not known. The rearrangement joins TRBV6-5 to TRBJ1-1; TRBD1 matches 7 bases. Sequencing used PBMCs or a T cell subset sorted from them (not recorded which). In DNA form, the CDR3 reads TGTGCCAGCAGTCGAGAGGGGGCGAGTCGCACTGAAGCTTTCTTT. Its protein is CASSREGASRTEAFF.